This T cell receptor (beta chain) was sequenced for a study of blood T cell repertoires in COVID-19. Study details: Italy, Spain and the United States were the sources of the convalescent and acute COVID-19 samples. From T cells, B-cell-depleted T cells, or PBMCs came the material, which was cDNA or gDNA.

Authors' analysis steps: For nucleated cells, counts were estimated from reference gene primer amplification. Sequencing was performed with immunoSEQ multiplex PCR; in TCRdb, only in-frame clones are kept and a portion is missing. The V and J calls and the clone size are those of that table, but D and trimming were determined from the DNA. The sample consists of roughly 100,000 clones, roughly 90% of them appearing once. Germline assignment: CDR1 SGHTA and CDR2 FQGNSA. The CDR3 runs 15 residues. Trimming removed 5 bases from V and 2 bases from J; junction bases left unmatched: 5. This clonotype was obtained from a human donor in a cohort sampled during active COVID-19. Source material: peripheral blood. This chain uses TRBV7-2 with TRBJ2-3, with TRBD2 matching 9 bases. CDR3 DNA: TGTGCCAGCAGCCCGACTAGCGGCGTCACAGATACGCAGTATTTT. It codes for CASSPTSGVTDTQYF.